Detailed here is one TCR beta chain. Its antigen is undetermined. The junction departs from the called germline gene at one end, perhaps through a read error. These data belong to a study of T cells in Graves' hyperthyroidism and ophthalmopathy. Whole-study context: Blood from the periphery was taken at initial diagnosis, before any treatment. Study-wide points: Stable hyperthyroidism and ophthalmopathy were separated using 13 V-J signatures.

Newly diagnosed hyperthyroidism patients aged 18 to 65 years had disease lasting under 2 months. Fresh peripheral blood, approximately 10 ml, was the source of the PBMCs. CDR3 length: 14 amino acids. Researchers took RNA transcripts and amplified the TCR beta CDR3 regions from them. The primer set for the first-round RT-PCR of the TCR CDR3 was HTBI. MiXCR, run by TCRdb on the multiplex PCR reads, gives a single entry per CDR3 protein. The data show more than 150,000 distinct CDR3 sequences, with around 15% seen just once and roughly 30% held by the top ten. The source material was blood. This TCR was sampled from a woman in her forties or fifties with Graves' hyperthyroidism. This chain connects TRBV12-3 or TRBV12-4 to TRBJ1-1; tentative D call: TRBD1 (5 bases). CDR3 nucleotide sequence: TGTGCCGGCAGTTTAGCCTCAGGGTTCACTGAAGCTTTCTTT. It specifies CAGSLASGFTEAFF.